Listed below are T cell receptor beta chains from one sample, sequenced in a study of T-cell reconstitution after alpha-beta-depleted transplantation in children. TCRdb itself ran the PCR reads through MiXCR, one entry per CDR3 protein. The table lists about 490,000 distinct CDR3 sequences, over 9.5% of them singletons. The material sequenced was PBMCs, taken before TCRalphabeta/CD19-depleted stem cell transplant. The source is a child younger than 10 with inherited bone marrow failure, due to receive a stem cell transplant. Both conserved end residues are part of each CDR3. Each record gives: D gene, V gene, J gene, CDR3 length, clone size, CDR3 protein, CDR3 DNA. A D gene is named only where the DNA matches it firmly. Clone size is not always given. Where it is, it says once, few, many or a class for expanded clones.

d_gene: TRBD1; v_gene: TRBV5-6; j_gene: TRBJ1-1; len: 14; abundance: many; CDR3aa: CASSFKTGWTEAFF; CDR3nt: TGTGCCAGCAGCTTTAAGACAGGGTGGACTGAAGCTTTCTTT
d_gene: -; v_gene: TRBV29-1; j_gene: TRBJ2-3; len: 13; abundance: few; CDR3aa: CSVDKLGTDTQYF; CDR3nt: TGCAGCGTTGACAAGCTAGGCACAGATACGCAGTATTTT
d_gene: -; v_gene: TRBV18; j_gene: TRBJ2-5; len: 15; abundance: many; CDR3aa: CASSPLTGRRETQYF; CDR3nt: TGTGCCAGCTCACCCCTGACGGGACGGAGAGAGACCCAGTACTTC
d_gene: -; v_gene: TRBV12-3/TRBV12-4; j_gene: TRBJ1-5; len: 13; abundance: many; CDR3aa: CASSLRLNQPQHF; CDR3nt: TGTGCCAGCAGTTTACGTCTCAATCAGCCCCAGCATTTT
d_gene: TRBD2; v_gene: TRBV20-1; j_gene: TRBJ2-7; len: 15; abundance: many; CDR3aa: CSARDPSGGAYEQYF; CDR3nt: TGCAGTGCTAGAGATCCTAGCGGGGGGGCCTACGAGCAGTACTTC
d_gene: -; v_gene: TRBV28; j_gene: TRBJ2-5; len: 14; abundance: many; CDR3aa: CASSSQGYQETQYF; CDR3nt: TGTGCCAGCAGTTCACAGGGTTACCAAGAGACCCAGTACTTC
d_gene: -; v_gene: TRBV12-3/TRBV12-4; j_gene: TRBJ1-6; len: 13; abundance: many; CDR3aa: CASKARVNSPLHF; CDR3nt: TGTGCCAGCAAGGCCAGGGTAAATTCACCCCTCCACTTT
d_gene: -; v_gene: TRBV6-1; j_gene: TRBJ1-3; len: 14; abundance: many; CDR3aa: CASSPTLIGNTIYF; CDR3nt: TGTGCCAGCAGTCCAACCCTGATTGGAAACACCATATATTTT
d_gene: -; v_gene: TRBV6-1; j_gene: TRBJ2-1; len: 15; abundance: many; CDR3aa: CASSDGLVHYNEQFF; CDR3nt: TGTGCCAGCAGTGACGGGCTAGTCCATTACAATGAGCAGTTCTTC
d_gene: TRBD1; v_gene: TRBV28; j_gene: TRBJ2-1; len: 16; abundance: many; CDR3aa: CASSFGTAYPRNEQFF; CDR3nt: TGTGCCAGCAGCTTTGGGACAGCGTATCCTAGGAATGAGCAGTTCTTC
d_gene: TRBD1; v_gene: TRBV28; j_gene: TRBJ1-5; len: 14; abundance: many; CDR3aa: CASCRGREAQPQHF; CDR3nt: TGTGCCAGCTGTAGGGGGCGGGAGGCCCAGCCCCAGCATTTT
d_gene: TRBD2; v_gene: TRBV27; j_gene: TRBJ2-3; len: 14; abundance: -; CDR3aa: CASSSGTSTNTQYF; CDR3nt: TGTGCCAGCAGTTCCGGGACTAGCACAAATACGCAGTATTTT
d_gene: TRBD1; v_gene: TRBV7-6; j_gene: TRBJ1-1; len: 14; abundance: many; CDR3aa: CASSFSEGATEAFF; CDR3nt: TGTGCCAGCAGCTTCTCAGAGGGGGCTACTGAAGCTTTCTTT
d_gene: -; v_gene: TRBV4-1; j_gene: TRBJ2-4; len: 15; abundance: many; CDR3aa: CASSQVLVGKNIQYF; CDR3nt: TGCGCCAGCAGCCAAGTCCTAGTGGGCAAAAACATTCAGTACTTC
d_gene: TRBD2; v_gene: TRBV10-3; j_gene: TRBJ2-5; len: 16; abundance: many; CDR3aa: CAISALLAGSRETQYF; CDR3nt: TGTGCCATCAGTGCTCTACTAGCGGGATCGAGGGAGACCCAGTACTTC
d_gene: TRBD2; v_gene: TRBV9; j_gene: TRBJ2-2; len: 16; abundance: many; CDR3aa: CASSGGTSGQGGELFF; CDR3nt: TGTGCCAGCAGCGGAGGGACTAGCGGACAGGGAGGGGAGCTGTTTTTT
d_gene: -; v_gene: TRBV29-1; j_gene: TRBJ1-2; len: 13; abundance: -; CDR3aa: CSVETARGYGYTF; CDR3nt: TGCAGCGTTGAGACCGCCAGGGGCTATGGCTACACCTTC
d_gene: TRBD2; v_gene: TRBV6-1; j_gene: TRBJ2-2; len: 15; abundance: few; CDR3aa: CASSPSGMNTGELFF; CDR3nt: TGTGCCAGCAGCCCCAGCGGGATGAACACCGGGGAGCTGTTTTTT
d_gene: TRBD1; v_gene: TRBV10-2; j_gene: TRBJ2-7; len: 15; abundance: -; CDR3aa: CAIGGRGQERYEQYF; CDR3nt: TGCGCCATCGGGGGAAGGGGACAGGAGAGATACGAGCAGTACTTC
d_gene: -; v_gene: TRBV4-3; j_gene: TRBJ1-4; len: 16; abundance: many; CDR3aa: CASSPLQSATNEKLFF; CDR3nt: TGCGCCAGCAGCCCCCTACAGAGTGCAACTAATGAAAAACTGTTTTTT
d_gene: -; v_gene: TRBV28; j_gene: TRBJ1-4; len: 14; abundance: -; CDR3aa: CASSFRDFNEKLFF; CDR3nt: TGTGCCAGCAGTTTCCGGGACTTTAATGAAAAACTGTTTTTT
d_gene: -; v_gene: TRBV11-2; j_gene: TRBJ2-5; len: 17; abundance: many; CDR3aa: CASSSGGVGHLQETQYF; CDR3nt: TGTGCCAGCAGCTCAGGGGGGGTGGGACACCTCCAAGAGACCCAGTACTTC
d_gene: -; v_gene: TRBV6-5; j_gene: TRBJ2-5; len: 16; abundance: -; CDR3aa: CASSYPTAGYQETQYF; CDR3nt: TGTGCCAGCAGTTACCCCACCGCGGGGTACCAAGAGACCCAGTACTTC
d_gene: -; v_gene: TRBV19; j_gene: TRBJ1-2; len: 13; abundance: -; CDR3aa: CASSILGNYGYTF; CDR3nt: TGTGCCAGTAGTATCTTGGGGAACTATGGCTACACCTTC
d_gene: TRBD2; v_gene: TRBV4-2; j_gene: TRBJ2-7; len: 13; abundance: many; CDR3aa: CASSQELAGEQYF; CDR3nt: TGTGCCAGCAGCCAGGAGCTAGCGGGCGAGCAGTACTTC
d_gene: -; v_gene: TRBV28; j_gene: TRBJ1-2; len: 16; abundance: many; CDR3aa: CASSFPIYLANYGYTF; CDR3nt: TGTGCCAGCAGTTTCCCCATCTACTTAGCTAACTATGGCTACACCTTC
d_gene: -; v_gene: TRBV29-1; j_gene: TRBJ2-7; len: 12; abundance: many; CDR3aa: CSVEVGLYEQYF; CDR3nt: TGCAGCGTTGAAGTGGGTCTGTACGAGCAGTACTTC
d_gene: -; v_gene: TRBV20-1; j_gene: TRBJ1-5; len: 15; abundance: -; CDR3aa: CSASGGLSGDQPQHF; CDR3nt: TGCAGTGCTAGCGGCGGGCTTTCGGGGGATCAGCCCCAGCATTTT
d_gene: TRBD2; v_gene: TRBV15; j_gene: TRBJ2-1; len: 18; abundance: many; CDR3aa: CATSPGLAGEESYNEQFF; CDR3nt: TGTGCCACCAGCCCGGGACTAGCGGGAGAAGAATCCTACAATGAGCAGTTCTTC
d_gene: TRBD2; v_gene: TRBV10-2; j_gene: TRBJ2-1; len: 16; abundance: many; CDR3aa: CASSGGLAKSAYEQFF; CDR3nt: TGCGCCAGCAGTGGGGGACTAGCTAAATCCGCCTATGAGCAGTTCTTC
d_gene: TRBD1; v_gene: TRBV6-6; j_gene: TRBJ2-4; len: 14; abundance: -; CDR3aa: CASSRDRGVNIQYF; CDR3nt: TGTGCCAGCAGTCGAGACAGGGGGGTAAACATTCAGTACTTC
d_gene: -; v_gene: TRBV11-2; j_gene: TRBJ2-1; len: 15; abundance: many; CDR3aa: CASSLEHAPGNEQFF; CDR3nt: TGTGCCAGCAGCTTAGAGCATGCGCCTGGCAATGAGCAGTTCTTC
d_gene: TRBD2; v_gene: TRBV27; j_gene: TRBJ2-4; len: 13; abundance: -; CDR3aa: CSNPPGRRNIQYF; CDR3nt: TGTTCAAACCCCCCCGGGAGGAGAAACATTCAGTACTTC
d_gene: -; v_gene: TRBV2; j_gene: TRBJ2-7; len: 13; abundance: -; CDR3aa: CASSEGSSYEQHF; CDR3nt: TGTGCCAGCAGTGAGGGCTCTTCCTACGAGCAGCACTTC
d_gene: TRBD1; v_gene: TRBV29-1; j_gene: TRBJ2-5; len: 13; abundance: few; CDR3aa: CSVGRGLQETQYF; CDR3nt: TGCAGCGTCGGCAGGGGGCTACAAGAGACCCAGTACTTC
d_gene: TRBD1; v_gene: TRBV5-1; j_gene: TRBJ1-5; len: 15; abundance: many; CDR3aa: CASSLGTGEGQPQHF; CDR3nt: TGCGCCAGCAGCTTAGGGACAGGCGAGGGGCAGCCCCAGCATTTT
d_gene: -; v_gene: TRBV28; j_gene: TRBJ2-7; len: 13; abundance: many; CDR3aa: CASRGQVPGEQYF; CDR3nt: TGTGCCAGCAGGGGTCAGGTGCCGGGCGAGCAGTACTTC
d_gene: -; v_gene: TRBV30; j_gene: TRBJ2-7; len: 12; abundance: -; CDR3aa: CAWSLRAYEQYF; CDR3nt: TGTGCCTGGAGTCTCAGGGCCTACGAGCAGTACTTC
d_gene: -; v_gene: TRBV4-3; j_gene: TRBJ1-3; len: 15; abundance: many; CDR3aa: CASSQARGAGNTIYF; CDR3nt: TGCGCCAGCAGCCAAGCCCGGGGGGCTGGAAACACCATATATTTT
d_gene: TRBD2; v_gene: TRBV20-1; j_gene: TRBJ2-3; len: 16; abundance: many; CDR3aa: CSARPWTSGTTDTQYF; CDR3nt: TGCAGTGCTAGACCCTGGACTAGCGGGACCACAGATACGCAGTATTTT
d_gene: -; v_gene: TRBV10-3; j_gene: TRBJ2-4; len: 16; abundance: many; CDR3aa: CAISDEPAAAKNIQYF; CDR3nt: TGTGCCATCAGTGACGAACCGGCGGCAGCCAAAAACATTCAGTACTTC
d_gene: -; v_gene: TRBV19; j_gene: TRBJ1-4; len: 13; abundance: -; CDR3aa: CATRGVPGEKLFF; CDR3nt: TGTGCCACCCGGGGGGTACCCGGCGAAAAACTGTTTTTT
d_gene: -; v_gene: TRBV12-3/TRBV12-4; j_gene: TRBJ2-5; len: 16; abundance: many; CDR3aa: CASSFGTGTHQETQYF; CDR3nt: TGTGCCAGCAGTTTTGGGACCGGGACACACCAAGAGACCCAGTACTTC
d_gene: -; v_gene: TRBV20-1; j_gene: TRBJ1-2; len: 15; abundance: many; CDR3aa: CSARAVEGSWSGYTF; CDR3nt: TGCAGTGCTAGAGCGGTGGAGGGCAGCTGGTCTGGCTACACCTTC
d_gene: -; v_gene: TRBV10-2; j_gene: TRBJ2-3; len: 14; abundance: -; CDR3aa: CASSESSSEDTQYF; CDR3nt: TGCGCCAGCAGTGAGTCGTCTAGCGAAGATACGCAGTATTTT
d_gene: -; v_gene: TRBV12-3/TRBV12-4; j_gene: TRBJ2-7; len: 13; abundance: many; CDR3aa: CASSSGGPHEQYF; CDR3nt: TGTGCCAGCAGTTCCGGGGGGCCCCACGAGCAGTACTTC
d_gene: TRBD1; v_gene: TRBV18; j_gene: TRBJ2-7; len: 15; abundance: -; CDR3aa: CASSPMTGVTGEQYF; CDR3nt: TGTGCCAGCTCACCTATGACAGGGGTTACTGGGGAGCAGTACTTC
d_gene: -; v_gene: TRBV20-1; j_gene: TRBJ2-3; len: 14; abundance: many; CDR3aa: CSARDLGFSDTQYF; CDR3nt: TGCAGTGCTAGAGATCTGGGGTTCTCAGATACGCAGTATTTT
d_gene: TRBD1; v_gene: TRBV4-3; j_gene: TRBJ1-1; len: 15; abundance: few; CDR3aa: CASSRGTGVNTEAFF; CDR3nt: TGCGCCAGCAGCCGCGGGACAGGCGTGAACACTGAAGCTTTCTTT
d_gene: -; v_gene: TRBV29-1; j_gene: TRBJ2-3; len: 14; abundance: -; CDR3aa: CSVGTRAPTDTQYF; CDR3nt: TGCAGCGTGGGGACACGGGCTCCCACAGATACGCAGTATTTT
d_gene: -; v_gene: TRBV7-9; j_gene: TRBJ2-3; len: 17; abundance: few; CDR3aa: CASSLGASVLHQDTQYF; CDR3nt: TGTGCCAGCAGCTTAGGGGCTAGCGTCCTACATCAAGATACGCAGTATTTT
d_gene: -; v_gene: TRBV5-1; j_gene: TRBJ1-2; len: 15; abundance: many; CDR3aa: CASSLVPDSLESYTF; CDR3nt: TGCGCCAGCAGCTTGGTTCCGGACAGCTTAGAGAGCTACACCTTC
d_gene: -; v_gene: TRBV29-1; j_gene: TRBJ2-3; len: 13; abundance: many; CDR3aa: CSVSGRLTDTQYF; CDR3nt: TGCAGCGTTAGTGGCCGCCTCACAGATACGCAGTATTTT
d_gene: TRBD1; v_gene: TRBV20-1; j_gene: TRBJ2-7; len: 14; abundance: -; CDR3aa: CSAEDRGFTYEQYF; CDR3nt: TGCAGTGCTGAGGACAGGGGCTTCACCTACGAGCAGTACTTC
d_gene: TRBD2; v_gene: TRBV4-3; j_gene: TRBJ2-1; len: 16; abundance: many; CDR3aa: CASSRAPGGGPNEQFF; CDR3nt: TGCGCCAGCAGCCGGGCCCCCGGGGGGGGCCCTAATGAGCAGTTCTTC
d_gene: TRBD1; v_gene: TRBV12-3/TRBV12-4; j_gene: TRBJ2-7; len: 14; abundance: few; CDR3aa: CASTLDRTLYEQYF; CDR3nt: TGTGCCAGCACTCTGGACAGGACCCTCTACGAGCAGTACTTC
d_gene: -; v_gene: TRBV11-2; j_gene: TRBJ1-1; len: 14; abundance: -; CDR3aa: CATKRSREDTEAFF; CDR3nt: TGTGCCACCAAGCGCAGCAGGGAGGACACTGAAGCTTTCTTT
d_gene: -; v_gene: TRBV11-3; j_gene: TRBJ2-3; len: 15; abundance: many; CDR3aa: CASSPGRLRGDTQYF; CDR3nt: TGTGCCAGCAGCCCCGGTCGGCTGAGGGGAGATACGCAGTATTTT
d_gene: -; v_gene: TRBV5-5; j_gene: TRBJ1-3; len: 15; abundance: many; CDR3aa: CASSLRDPSGNTIYF; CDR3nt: TGTGCCAGCAGCTTGCGGGACCCCTCTGGAAACACCATATATTTT
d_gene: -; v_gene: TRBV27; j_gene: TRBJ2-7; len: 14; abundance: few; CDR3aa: CASSGTGNSYEQYF; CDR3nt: TGTGCCAGCAGTGGTACGGGAAACTCCTACGAGCAGTACTTC